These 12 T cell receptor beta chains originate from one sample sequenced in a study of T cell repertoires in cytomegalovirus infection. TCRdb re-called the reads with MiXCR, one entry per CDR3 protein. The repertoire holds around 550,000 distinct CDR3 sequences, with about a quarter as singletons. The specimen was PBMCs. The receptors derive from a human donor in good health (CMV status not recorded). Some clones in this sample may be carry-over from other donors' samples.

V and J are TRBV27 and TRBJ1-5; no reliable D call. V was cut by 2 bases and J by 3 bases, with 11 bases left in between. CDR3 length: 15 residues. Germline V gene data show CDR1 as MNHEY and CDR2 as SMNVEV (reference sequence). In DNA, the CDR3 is TGTGCCAGCAGTTTAGGCTCCGGATACAATCAGCCCCAGCATTTT. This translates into CASSLGSGYNQPQHF.

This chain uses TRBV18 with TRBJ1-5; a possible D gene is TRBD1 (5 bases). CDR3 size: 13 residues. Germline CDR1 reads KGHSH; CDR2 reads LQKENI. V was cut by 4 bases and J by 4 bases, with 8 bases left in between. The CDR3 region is CASSRGENQPQHF. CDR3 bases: TGTGCCAGCTCACGAGGGGAGAATCAGCCCCAGCATTTT.

As DNA, the CDR3 is TGTGCCAGCAGTTCTACATCAACCAAAAACATTCAGTACTTC. It codes for CASSSTSTKNIQYF. The chain carries TRBV12-3 or TRBV12-4 and TRBJ2-4; D is undetermined. Trimming removed 4 bases at V and 2 bases at J, with 9 bases between. This CDR3 spans 14 amino acids.

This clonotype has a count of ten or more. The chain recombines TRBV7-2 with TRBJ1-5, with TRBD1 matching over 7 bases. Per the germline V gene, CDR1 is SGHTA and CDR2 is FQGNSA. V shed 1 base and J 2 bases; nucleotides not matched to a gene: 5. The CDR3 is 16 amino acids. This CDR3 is CASSLVAGTGNQPQHF. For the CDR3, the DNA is TGTGCCAGCAGCTTAGTTGCCGGGACAGGCAATCAGCCCCAGCATTTT.

Here the CDR3 reads CASSEIRGNQPQHF. As DNA, the CDR3 is TGTGCCAGCAGTGAAATTCGGGGCAATCAGCCCCAGCATTTT. The rearrangement uses TRBV2 and TRBJ1-5; the D is unclear. The CDR3 spans 14 residues. V was trimmed by 2 bases and J by 2 bases, leaving 7 bases between them. Per germline, CDR1 SNHLY and CDR2 FYNNEI.

The CDR3 nucleotides read TGTGCCAGCAGCTACGACAGGGGGCTATCCTATGGCTACACCTTC. Its protein product is CASSYDRGLSYGYTF. The genes are TRBV7-2 and TRBJ1-2; 10 bases map to TRBD1. V lost 4 bases, J lost 4 bases, and 6 bases stayed unmatched. The CDR3 totals 15 residues. CDR1 and CDR2 (germline): SGHTA, FQGNSA.

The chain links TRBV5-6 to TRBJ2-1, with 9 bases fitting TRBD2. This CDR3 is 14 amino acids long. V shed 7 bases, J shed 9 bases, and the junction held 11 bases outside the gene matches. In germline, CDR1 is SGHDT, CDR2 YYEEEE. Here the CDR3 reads CASEGLALLGEQFF. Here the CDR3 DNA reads TGTGCCAGCGAGGGACTAGCTCTTTTGGGTGAGCAGTTCTTC.

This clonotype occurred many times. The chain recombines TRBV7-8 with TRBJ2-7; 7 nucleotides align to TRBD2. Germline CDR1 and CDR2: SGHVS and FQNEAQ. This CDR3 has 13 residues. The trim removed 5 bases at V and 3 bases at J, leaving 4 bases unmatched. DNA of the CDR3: TGTGCCAGCAGCCGGGACTACTTCTACGAGCAGTACGTC. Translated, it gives CASSRDYFYEQYV.

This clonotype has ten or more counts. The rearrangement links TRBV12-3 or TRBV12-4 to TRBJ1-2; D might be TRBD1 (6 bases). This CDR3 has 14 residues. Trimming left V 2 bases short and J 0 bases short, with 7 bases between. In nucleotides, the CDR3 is TGTGCCAGCAGTTTACAGGGGTCTAACTATGGCTACACCTTC. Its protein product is CASSLQGSNYGYTF.

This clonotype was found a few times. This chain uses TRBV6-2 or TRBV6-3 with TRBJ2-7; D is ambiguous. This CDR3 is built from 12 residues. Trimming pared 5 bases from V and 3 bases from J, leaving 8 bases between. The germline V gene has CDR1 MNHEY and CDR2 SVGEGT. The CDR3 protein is CASSGPDYEQYF. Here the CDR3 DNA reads TGTGCCAGCAGTGGCCCGGACTACGAGCAGTACTTC.

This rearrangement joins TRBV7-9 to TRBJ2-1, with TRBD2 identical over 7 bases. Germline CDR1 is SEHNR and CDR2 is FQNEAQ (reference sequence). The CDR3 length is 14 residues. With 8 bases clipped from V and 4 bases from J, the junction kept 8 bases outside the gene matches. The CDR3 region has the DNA TGTGCCAGCGCAGCGGGATTCCGTTACAATGAGCAGTTCTTC. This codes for CASAAGFRYNEQFF.

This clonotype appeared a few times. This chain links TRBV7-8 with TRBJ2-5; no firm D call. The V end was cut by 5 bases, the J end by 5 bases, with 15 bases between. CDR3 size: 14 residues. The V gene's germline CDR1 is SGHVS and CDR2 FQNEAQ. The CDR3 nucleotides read TGTGCCAGCAGCCAATCGTGGAGTGGGGAGACCCAGTACTTC. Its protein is CASSQSWSGETQYF.